This TCR beta chain was retrieved from a study of CD8 T cells in Susac syndrome. The CDR3 has 14 residues. Germline V CDR1 and CDR2: LGHNA, YSLEER. Trimming took 0 bases from V and 3 from J, leaving 9 bases between them. When the RNA was reverse transcribed, random hexamers were used with an input of roughly 0.45 to 1 ug. The method of amplification for TCR beta CDR3 was immunoSEQ multiplex PCR, covering 54 Vbeta and 13 Jbeta. One entry per CDR3 protein, called by TCRdb with MiXCR from the immunoSEQ multiplex PCR reads. The top ten clones hold 0.51% of a sample with about 130,000 distinct CDR3 sequences, 75% to 90% of them seen once. This clonotype has a handful of counts.

Sample: CD8+ T cells from PBMCs. The clonotype originates from a human donor with multiple sclerosis. The chain carries TRBV4-3 and TRBJ2-7; D unclear. The CDR3 here is CASSQDDLNYEQYF. For the CDR3, the DNA is TGCGCCAGCAGCCAAGATGACTTAAACTACGAGCAGTACTTC.